This T cell receptor beta chain was found in a study of regulatory T cells in long-lasting Graves disease. Germline-derived CDR1 and CDR2 are DFQATT and SNEGSKA (reference sequence). Between the trimmed V and J ends, which lost 6 bases and 7 bases, there was a span of 21 bases. There are 14 residues in the CDR3. Time point denoted: persistent/refractory GD, antithyroid drugs over 5 years with positive TRAb. PBMC-derived RNA was used for the TCR library. By American Thyroid Association guidelines, Graves' disease was diagnosed in the cohort. As a group, patients came from one endocrinology department in Xi'an, China. Only a few counts were recorded for this clonotype. What it binds is unknown. Notes on the study in general: The persistent group shared roughly 2,700 public clonotypes, more than the roughly 990 shared by new patients.

iRepertoire HTBI primers and Arm-PCR of CDR3 regions built TCR beta libraries. Each CDR3 protein is one row after TCRdb ran MiXCR on the multiplex PCR reads. This repertoire shows around 500,000 distinct CDR3 sequences, around 21% found once; its top ten account for about 7.8%. This clonotype was obtained from a female donor with Graves disease. The starting material was peripheral blood mononuclear cells (PBMCs), obtained when the disease was refractory, from a patient treated with antithyroid drugs. The V call is TRBV20-1, the J call TRBJ1-2; D is ambiguous. CDR3 region: CSAVQHLTVAGYTF. CDR3 coding DNA: TGCAGTGCGGTTCAACACCTTACGGTTGCTGGCTACACCTTC.